The sequence of this T cell receptor beta chain was determined in a study of blood T cell repertoires in COVID-19. As for the study in general: From the United States, Italy and Spain came samples of acute and convalescent COVID-19. Sample material is recorded as cDNA or gDNA derived from T cells, B-cell-depleted T cells, or PBMCs.

In this sample, this clone turned up once. The V gene lost 3 bases and the J gene lost 13 bases, with 13 bases spanning the gap. The CDR3 sequence is 13 residues long. Followed over time, Seattle patients had been enrolled while infection was active. In the authors' workflow: From reference gene primer amplification, estimates of nucleated cell counts were derived. Produced via immunoSEQ multiplex PCR; TCRdb's table is partial and in-frame only. D and trimming come from the DNA, and the V and J calls and clone size come from that table. In the table there are 150,000 to 200,000 clones, 85% to 95% of which are singletons.

Input material: peripheral blood. The receptor was derived from a woman between 55 and 75 years old with COVID-19, enrolled during active disease. The chain combines TRBV12-3 or TRBV12-4 with TRBJ1-6; D not resolved. The CDR3 spells CASSLGPAQPLHF. The CDR3 DNA is TGTGCCAGCAGTTTGGGCCCGGCCCAGCCCCTCCACTTT.